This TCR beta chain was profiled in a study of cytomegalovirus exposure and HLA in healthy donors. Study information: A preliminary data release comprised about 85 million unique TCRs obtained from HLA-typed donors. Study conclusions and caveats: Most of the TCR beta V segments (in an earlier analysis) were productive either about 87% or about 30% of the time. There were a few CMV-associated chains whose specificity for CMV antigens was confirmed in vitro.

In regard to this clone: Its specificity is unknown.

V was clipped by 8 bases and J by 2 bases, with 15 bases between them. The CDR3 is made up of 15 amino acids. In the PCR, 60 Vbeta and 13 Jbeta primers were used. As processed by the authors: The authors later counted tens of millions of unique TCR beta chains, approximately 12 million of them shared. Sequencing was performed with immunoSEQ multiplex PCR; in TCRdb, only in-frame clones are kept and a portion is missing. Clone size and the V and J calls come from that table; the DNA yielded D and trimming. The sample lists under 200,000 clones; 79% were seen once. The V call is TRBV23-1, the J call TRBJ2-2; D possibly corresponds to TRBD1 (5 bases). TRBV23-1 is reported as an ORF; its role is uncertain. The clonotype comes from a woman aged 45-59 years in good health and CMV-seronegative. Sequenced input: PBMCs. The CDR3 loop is CASSPTVSNTGELFF. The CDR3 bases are TGCGCCAGCTCCCCGACAGTCAGCAACACCGGGGAGCTGTTTTTT.